This T cell receptor beta chain was captured by sequencing in a study of blood T cell repertoires in COVID-19. After removal of 7 bases from V and 6 bases from J, the junction contained 8 bases not matched to a gene. Germline CDR1 MNHEY, CDR2 SMNVEV (reference sequence). There are 14 residues in the CDR3. Repertoires were generated with immunoSEQ multiplex PCR, while TCRdb's copy carries only in-frame clones and drops some. The sample lists roughly 120,000 clones; over 85% were seen once. Material: peripheral blood. This receptor was obtained from a man aged 50-59 years with active COVID-19. This chain links TRBV27 with TRBJ1-2; TRBD1 matches 10 bases. The CDR3 nucleotides are TGTGCCAGCACTTCGCTGGGGACAGGGGATGGCTACACCTTC. Translation gives CASTSLGTGDGYTF.